This TCR beta chain is from a study of a mutant IDH1 vaccine in newly diagnosed glioma. Across the whole study: At weeks 1, 3, 5, 7, 11, 15, 19 and 23, patients received a vaccination, eight in all. Patients received vaccination from 4-6 weeks after radiotherapy alone, or with temozolomide cycles.

Time point meaning: week 23, last vaccination. The content of each vaccine dose was 300 ug of mutant IDH1 20-mer peptide, and topical imiquimod accompanied it. Study-wide results and caveats: Apparently unrelated to pseudoprogression were changes in the top peripheral T cell clonotypes.

V was trimmed by 3 bases and J by 6 bases, leaving 5 bases between them. CDR1 is MDHEN and CDR2 is SYDVKM in the germline V gene. There are 11 residues in the CDR3. The repertoire was sequenced with immunoSEQ multiplex PCR; TCRdb's copy has only in-frame clones and lacks some. The data show about 65,000 clones, with around 84% seen just once and approximately 3.7% held by the top ten. Worth noting for this clone: Its target is unknown.

Specimen: PBMCs, collected from a glioma patient whose treatment included an IDH1 peptide vaccine. This sequence originates from a man aged 30 to 45 with glioma. The gene calls are TRBV28 and TRBJ1-1; D is unclear. This chain's CDR3 is CASSFGPEAFF. CDR3 coding DNA: TGTGCCAGCAGTTTCGGCCCTGAAGCTTTCTTT.